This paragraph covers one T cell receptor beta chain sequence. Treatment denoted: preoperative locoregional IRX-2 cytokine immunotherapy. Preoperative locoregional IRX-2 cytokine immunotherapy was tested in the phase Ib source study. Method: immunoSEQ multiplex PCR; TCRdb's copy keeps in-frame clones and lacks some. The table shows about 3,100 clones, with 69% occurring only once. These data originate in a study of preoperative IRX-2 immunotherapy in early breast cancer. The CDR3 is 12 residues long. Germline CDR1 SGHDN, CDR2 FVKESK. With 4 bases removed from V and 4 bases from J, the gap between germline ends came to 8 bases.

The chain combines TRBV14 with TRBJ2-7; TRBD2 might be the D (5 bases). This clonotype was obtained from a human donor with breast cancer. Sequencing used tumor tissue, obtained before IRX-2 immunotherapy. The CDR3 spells CASSLGLYEQYF. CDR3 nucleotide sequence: TGTGCCAGCAGCCTTGGACTTTACGAGCAGTACTTC. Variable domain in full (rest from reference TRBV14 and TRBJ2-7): EAGVTQFPSHSVIEKGQTVTLRCDPISGHDNLYWYRRVMGKEIKFLLHFVKESKQDESGMPNNRFLAERTGGTYSTLKVQPAELEDSGVYFCASSLGLYEQYFGPGTRLTVT.